This record concerns one T cell receptor beta chain sequence. Its antigen is not known. Peripheral blood was collected from the related graft donor on the marrow donation day. This entry is derived from a study of T cells after posttransplantation cyclophosphamide. Broader study findings: Skin or GI-infiltrating T cells shared few TRB sequences with blood. Later post-transplant blood repertoires were often dominated by donor CD8+ memory clones. Recipient CMV seropositivity and CMV reactivation strongly tracked TRB clonality.

Some clones are missing from TCRdb's copy, which holds only in-frame ones; the method was immunoSEQ multiplex PCR. The sample yields thousands of clones, around 75% seen once. The J segment lost 3 bases and the V segment lost 4 bases, leaving 5 bases of the junction unmatched. The CDR3 is 15 amino acids. The V gene's germline CDR1 is MGHRA and CDR2 YSYEKL. Sequencing was performed on memory CD8+ T cells sorted from blood. The TCR was taken from a man aged 50-60 years. This chain connects TRBV4-1 to TRBJ2-7; 11 bases align to TRBD1. This CDR3 reads CASSPGQGADYEQYF. Written as DNA, the CDR3 is TGCGCCAGCAGCCCTGGACAGGGGGCCGACTACGAGCAGTACTTC.